These 16 T cell receptor beta chains originate from one sample sequenced in a study of T cell changes during pregnancy in multiple sclerosis. Measured with immunoSEQ multiplex PCR; TCRdb has only the in-frame clones, and not every one. Altogether under 55,000 clones are present, about 90% being singletons, with the ten largest covering about 9.4%. Specimen: CD8+ T cells from peripheral blood mononuclear cells, collected after pregnancy. The source is a female donor with multiple sclerosis, enrolled in a pregnancy study.

The rearrangement uses TRBV6-1 and TRBJ1-5, with 7 bases that match TRBD1. The V gene end was trimmed by 7 bases and the J gene end by 4 bases; junction bases not matched to a gene: 4. This CDR3 region has 13 residues. The germline CDR1 and CDR2 sequences are MNHNS and SASEGT. The CDR3 coding sequence is TGTGCCAGCACTGACAGGGCGAATCAGCCCCAGCATTTT. The encoded protein is CASTDRANQPQHF.

V and J are TRBV14 and TRBJ1-6; D is unresolved. Looked up from germline, CDR1 is SGHDN and CDR2 is FVKESK. The V and J ends lost 4 bases and 9 bases respectively, with 13 bases between them. The CDR3 sequence is 14 residues long. CDR3 in amino acids: CASSPNGVGSPLHF. The CDR3, as DNA: TGTGCCAGCAGCCCTAATGGAGTGGGTTCACCCCTCCACTTT.

The rearrangement links TRBV13 to TRBJ1-1; TRBD1 agrees at 10 bases. CDR1 and CDR2 from the germline V gene are PRHDT and FYEKMQ (reference sequence). J gave up 4 bases and V 3 bases, and 2 bases lay outside the gene matches. The CDR3 sequence is 14 residues long. The DNA for the CDR3 is TGTGCCAGCAGCTTGGGGGACAGGGGCACTGAAGCTTTCTTT. Translated: CASSLGDRGTEAFF. Variable domain in full (rest from reference TRBV13 and TRBJ1-1): AAGVIQSPRHLIKEKRETATLKCYPIPRHDTVYWYQQGPGQDPQFLISFYEKMQSDKGSIPDRFSAQQFSDYHSELNMSSLELGDSALYFCASSLGDRGTEAFFGQGTRLTVV.

The V call is TRBV2, the J call TRBJ1-2, with D unresolved. The CDR3 is 13 residues long. The V and J ends lost 10 bases and 8 bases respectively, with 20 bases between them. Germline V gene data show CDR1 as SNHLY and CDR2 as FYNNEI. The chain's CDR3 is CAIPEPGLRGYTF. CDR3 nucleotide sequence: TGTGCCATTCCCGAGCCCGGGTTAAGGGGCTACACCTTC.

This chain connects TRBV2 to TRBJ1-2; 10 bases line up with TRBD1. The CDR3 totals 14 residues. V lost 6 bases to trimming and J lost 6 bases; unmatched junction nucleotides: 7. The germline V gene encodes CDR1 SNHLY and CDR2 FYNNEI. The CDR3 loop is CASRSSGTGDGYTF. The CDR3 region has the DNA TGTGCCAGCAGGTCCTCCGGGACAGGGGATGGCTACACCTTC.

The chain couples TRBV20-1 to TRBJ2-3; D is unclear. The CDR3 sequence is 10 residues long. Between the trimmed V and J ends, which lost 8 bases and 4 bases, there was a span of 7 bases. Germline V lookup: CDR1 DFQATT, CDR2 SNEGSKA (reference sequence). CDR3 nucleotide sequence: TGCAGTCCCATAGCAGATACGCAGTATTTT. Protein product: CSPIADTQYF.

V usage is TRBV29-1 and J usage is TRBJ2-7; possibly TRBD1 for D (6 bases). The CDR3 spans 11 residues. The germline CDR1 and CDR2 sequences are SQVTM and ANQGSEA. Trimming pared 7 bases from V and 6 bases from J, leaving 13 bases between. The CDR3 here is CSGGHLGEQYF. As DNA, the CDR3 is TGCAGCGGGGGACATCTTGGCGAGCAGTACTTC.

The gene calls are TRBV5-1 and TRBJ1-2; 8 nucleotides agree with TRBD1. Looked up from germline, CDR1 is SGHRS and CDR2 is YFSETQ. The CDR3 has 13 amino acids. After removal of 5 bases from V and 6 bases from J, the junction contained 6 bases not matched to a gene. CDR3 protein: CASSYTGGDGYTF. DNA of the CDR3: TGCGCCAGCAGTTATACAGGGGGAGATGGCTACACCTTC.

The rearrangement uses TRBV7-6 and TRBJ1-6, with 10 nucleotides matching TRBD1. The CDR3 spans 15 residues. V shed 4 bases, J shed 7 bases, and the junction held 4 bases outside the gene matches. Germline assignment: CDR1 SGHVS and CDR2 FNYEAQ. CDR3: CASSSGTGDNSPLHF. The CDR3, as DNA: TGTGCCAGCAGCTCCGGGACAGGGGACAATTCACCCCTCCACTTT.

The chain is built from TRBV12-5 and TRBJ1-1, with D perhaps matching TRBD1 (6 bases). The germline V gene has CDR1 LGHNT and CDR2 FRNRAP. CDR3 length equals 12 residues. V was cut by 6 bases and J by 10 bases, with 15 bases left in between. The CDR3 region has the DNA TGTGCTAGTGGCCAGGACAGCCAAGCAGCTTTCTTT. Protein product: CASGQDSQAAFF.

V usage is TRBV29-1 and J usage is TRBJ2-2; no firm D call. Trimming took off 5 bases at V and 5 bases at J, with 6 bases between the two ends. The CDR3 sequence is 11 residues long. Germline CDR1 and CDR2: SQVTM and ANQGSEA. DNA for the CDR3: TGCAGCGTTTTAATTACCGGGGAGCTGTTTTTT. It encodes CSVLITGELFF.

This chain uses TRBV6-5 with TRBJ1-2; D unresolved. Trimming pared 2 bases from V and 7 bases from J, leaving 8 bases between. CDR1 MNHEY and CDR2 SVGAGI come from the germline V gene. CDR3 length: 12 amino acids. CDR3 sequence: CASSYGAGGYTF. Written as DNA, the CDR3 is TGTGCCAGCAGTTACGGAGCGGGTGGCTACACCTTC.

The genes are TRBV10-1 and TRBJ2-5; D unclear. Looked up from germline, CDR1 is WNHNN and CDR2 is SYGVQD (reference sequence). The CDR3 runs to 14 residues. The V end lost 0 bases, the J end lost 5 bases, and 10 bases lay between the germline ends. The DNA for the CDR3 is TGCGCCAGCAGTGAGTCCATCGAGGTGGAGACCCAGTACTTC. Its translation is CASSESIEVETQYF.

The chain links TRBV11-2 to TRBJ2-2, with a weak D call TRBD1 (6 bases). The CDR3 loop spans 15 amino acids. Germline V gene sequence: CDR1 SGHAT, CDR2 FQNNGV. V was cut by 0 bases and J by 7 bases, with 12 bases left in between. The CDR3 region is CASSLDQQGGGELFF. Written as DNA, the CDR3 is TGTGCCAGCAGCTTAGATCAACAGGGCGGCGGGGAGCTGTTTTTT.

This clone was seen a few times. This chain connects TRBV4-2 to TRBJ1-1; no definite D call. The CDR3 is 11 amino acids. Trimming removed 6 bases from V and 5 bases from J, with 7 bases in between. Per germline, CDR1 LGHNA and CDR2 YNFKEQ. As DNA, the CDR3 is TGTGCCAGCAGGTCGGGGACTGAAGCTTTCTTT. Its protein product is CASRSGTEAFF.

This chain links TRBV6-5 with TRBJ1-2, with TRBD1 as a possible D gene (6 bases). The CDR3 is 16 amino acids. Per the germline V gene, CDR1 is MNHEY and CDR2 is SVGAGI. Trimming took off 2 bases at V and 4 bases at J, with 17 bases between the two ends. The CDR3 here is CASSYDDPGHPYGYTF. CDR3 nucleotides: TGTGCCAGCAGTTACGATGATCCGGGACACCCCTATGGCTACACCTTC.